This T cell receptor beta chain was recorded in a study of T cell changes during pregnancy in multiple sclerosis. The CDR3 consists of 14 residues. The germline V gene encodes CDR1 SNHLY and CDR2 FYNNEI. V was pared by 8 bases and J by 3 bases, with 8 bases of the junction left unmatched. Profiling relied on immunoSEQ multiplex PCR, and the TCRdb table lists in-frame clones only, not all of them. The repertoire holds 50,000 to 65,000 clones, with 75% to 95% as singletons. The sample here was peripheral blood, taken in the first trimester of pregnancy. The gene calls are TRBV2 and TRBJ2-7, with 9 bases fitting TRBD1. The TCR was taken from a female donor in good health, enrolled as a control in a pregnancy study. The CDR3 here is CASGVTGGIYEQYF. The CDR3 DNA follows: TGTGCCAGCGGGGTAACAGGGGGCATCTACGAGCAGTACTTC.